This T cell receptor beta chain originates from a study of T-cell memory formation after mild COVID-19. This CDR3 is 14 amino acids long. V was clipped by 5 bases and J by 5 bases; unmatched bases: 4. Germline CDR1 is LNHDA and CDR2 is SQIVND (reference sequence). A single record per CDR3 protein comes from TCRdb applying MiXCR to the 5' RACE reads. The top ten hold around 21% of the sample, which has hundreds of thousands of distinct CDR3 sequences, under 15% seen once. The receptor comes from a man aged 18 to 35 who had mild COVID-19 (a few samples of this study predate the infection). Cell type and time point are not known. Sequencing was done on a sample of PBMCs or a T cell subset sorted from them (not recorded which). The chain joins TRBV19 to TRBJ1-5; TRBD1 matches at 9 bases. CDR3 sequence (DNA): TGTGCCAGTAGTTGGGACAGGGTCGATCAGCCCCAGCATTTT. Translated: CASSWDRVDQPQHF.